Included here is one TCR beta chain sequence, with context. The CDR3 extends over 13 amino acids. Trimming removed 2 bases from V and 5 bases from J, with 7 bases in between. Germline V lookup: CDR1 SGHAT, CDR2 FQNNGV. Amplification targeted the TCR beta CDR3 regions, with RNA transcripts as the source material. First-round RT-PCR relied on HTBI primers, and a second-round multiplex PCR came next. MiXCR, run by TCRdb on the multiplex PCR reads, gives a single entry per CDR3 protein. The sample includes around 670,000 distinct CDR3 sequences, approximately 40% of them seen just once. The entry originates in a study of Graves' ophthalmopathy and Graves' hyperthyroidism.

This TCR was sampled from an adult man with Graves' ophthalmopathy. The V gene is TRBV11-2, the J gene TRBJ1-5, with D uncertain. Sequences were obtained from peripheral blood. The CDR3: CASSLSEYQPQHF. The CDR3 nucleotides are TGTGCCAGCAGCTTATCTGAATATCAGCCCCAGCATTTT.